This paragraph reports one TCR beta chain. What antigen it recognizes has not been identified. Base qualities were left out, and no much larger clone turns up one base away. The record originates from a study of blood T cell repertoires in COVID-19 (dated by TCRdb to the early 2020s). As for the study more broadly: Samples covering the acute and convalescent phases of COVID-19 were provided by collaborators in the United States, Italy and Spain. The material from the prospective study consisted of cDNA or gDNA derived from T cells, B-cell-depleted T cells, or PBMCs. The dataset comprised deeply sampled blood TCRbeta repertoires from subjects exposed to, actively infected with, or recovered from COVID-19. The repertoires were released in a freely available public database intended as a resource for research on the immune response to SARS-CoV-2. Samples came from the ongoing ImmuneRACE study (first 160 participants) plus 1,254 subjects from 6 global collaborators. Sample metadata almost always included a de-identified subject ID, COVID-19 status, age in years and sex. Where available, HLA class I and class II types were taken from metadata supplied by the sample provider and were not determined by assay-based typing.

The immunoSEQ Assay, a bias-controlled multiplex PCR, was used to amplify TCRbeta CDR3 regions from genomic DNA. Processing in the source paper ran as follows. The number of nucleated cells in each sample was estimated from the amplification of reference gene primers within the assay. To quantify the absolute abundance of each unique TCRbeta CDR3 rearrangement, sequence reads were collapsed and filtered. Productive Simpson clonality was computed per sample as the square root of Simpson's diversity index over productive rearrangements. This immuneACCESS table, as held by TCRdb, lists in-frame sequences with V and J called but not all clones. Of the missing ones, under half trace to an unresolved V gene in checked studies; the others have no known cause. Clonal size and the V and J genes are those of that table, whereas D and trimming came from the DNA. For this sample there are around 100,000 clones; around 85% appear just once. 10% to 15% of the sample belongs to the ten largest clones.

General findings and caveats noted by the study authors: How much clinical and demographic metadata was included differed by source and by participant, and the metadata was provided uncurated.

The collaborating institutions used their own protocols to collect whole blood in K2EDTA tubes. For TCRbeta analysis, collaborators shipped samples in one of three forms: frozen whole blood, isolated PBMCs, or DNA extracted from either of those sample types. Reading the germline V gene (reference sequence) gives CDR1 LNHDA and CDR2 SQIVND. Cut back by 9 bases and 1 base, the V and J ends lie 18 bases apart. From the cysteine through the phenylalanine, the CDR3 covers 15 amino acids. Only the CDR3 DNA is retained, 45 bases long and in frame from the first base. This sequence originates from a human donor in a cohort sampled during active COVID-19. What was sequenced was peripheral blood. The sequence is built from TRBV19 and TRBJ1-1; the D segment could be TRBD1, given 6 matching bases. The DNA reads TGTGCCAGCAAAGCCGGGACATCCCAGAACACTGAAGCTTTCTTT. Its coded protein is CASKAGTSQNTEAFF.